One TCR beta chain is described in this entry. Its antigen remains unidentified. The data were obtained in a study of cytomegalovirus exposure and HLA in healthy donors. Study-level findings and limits: In a later analysis, productive TCRs from donors in an Asian-associated ancestry cluster reportedly carried fewer N-insertions than the cohort mean. In an earlier analysis, about 87% or about 30%: the productive usage of most TCR beta V segments. Information on immune exposure was restricted to one variable (CMV serostatus). The CMV antigen specificity of a few CMV-associated chains was confirmed through in vitro analysis.

This PCR relied on a set of 60 Vbeta primers and 13 Jbeta primers. Assay: immunoSEQ multiplex PCR; the TCRdb copy retains only in-frame clones and omits some. The repertoire holds tens of thousands of clones, about 80% seen once, with 2.9% in the top ten. Trimming cost V 0 bases and J 2 bases, with 7 bases left between them. Looked up from germline, CDR1 is LNHNV and CDR2 is YYDKDF (reference sequence). This CDR3 has 15 residues. The origin of this receptor is a man in his forties or fifties in good health and CMV-seronegative. The V call is TRBV15, the J call TRBJ1-4; no definite D call. Material: PBMCs. The CDR3 region has the DNA TGTGCCACCAGCAGAGATCCGCGGACTAATGAAAAACTGTTTTTT. Translating gives CATSRDPRTNEKLFF.